The 22 T cell receptor beta chains below were found in one sample sequenced in a study of blood T cell repertoires in COVID-19. The table came from immunoSEQ multiplex PCR; TCRdb's copy has only in-frame clones and leaves some out. The sample shows around 290,000 clones, more than 80% of them seen only once. Sequenced sample: PBMCs or T cells enriched from blood (not recorded which). These receptors all come from a woman aged 25 to 39 who had recovered from COVID-19.

The CDR3 DNA sequence: TGTGCCATCAGGGCGACTAGCGGGAACACCGGGGAGCTGTTTTTT. Translated, it gives CAIRATSGNTGELFF. V usage is TRBV10-3 and J usage is TRBJ2-2, with 9 bases that match TRBD2. CDR1 is ENHRY and CDR2 is SYGVKD in the germline V gene. The trim removed 6 bases at V and 1 base at J, leaving 3 bases unmatched. The CDR3 extends over 15 amino acids.

This clone was picked up a small number of times. This chain joins TRBV4-1 and TRBJ2-2; 15 bases line up with TRBD2. Germline V gene lookup returns CDR1 MGHRA and CDR2 YSYEKL. After removal of 1 base from V and 6 bases from J, the junction contained 12 bases not matched to a gene. The length of the CDR3 is 20 residues. The CDR3 region is CASSQGLGLAGGVSAGELFF. The CDR3 DNA follows: TGCGCCAGCAGCCAAGGCCTCGGACTAGCGGGAGGGGTAAGCGCCGGGGAGCTGTTTTTT.

The V gene is TRBV18, the J gene TRBJ2-7, with 9 nucleotides matching TRBD1. Germline V gene sequence: CDR1 KGHSH, CDR2 LQKENI. Trimming removed 1 base from V and 5 bases from J; junction bases left unmatched: 9. CDR3 length: 16 amino acids. CDR3 sequence: CASSPLYGTGNNEQYF. The DNA for the CDR3 is TGTGCCAGCTCACCACTGTATGGGACAGGGAACAACGAGCAGTACTTC.

The genes are TRBV28 and TRBJ2-3; perhaps TRBD1 as D (6 bases). This CDR3 is built from 13 residues. The V and J ends lost 7 bases and 2 bases respectively, with 10 bases between them. Germline V CDR1 and CDR2: MDHEN, SYDVKM. The CDR3 region is CASKQGVTDTQYF. In DNA, the CDR3 is TGTGCCAGCAAACAGGGTGTCACAGATACGCAGTATTTT.

The chain carries TRBV30 and TRBJ2-1, with TRBD2 matching over 8 bases. This CDR3 is 16 amino acids long. J gave up 3 bases and V 4 bases, and 11 bases lay outside the gene matches. Germline assignment: CDR1 GTSNPN and CDR2 SVGIG (reference sequence). The CDR3 spells CAWTHPLAENYNEQFF. CDR3 nucleotide sequence: TGTGCCTGGACCCACCCACTAGCGGAGAACTACAATGAGCAGTTCTTC.

V is TRBV30 and J is TRBJ1-1; D might be TRBD1 (6 bases). Germline V gene lookup returns CDR1 GTSNPN and CDR2 SVGIG (reference sequence). The CDR3 contains 13 residues. V was trimmed by 1 base and J by 8 bases, leaving 14 bases between them. The CDR3 DNA sequence: TGTGCCTGGAGTGCCGGGACAAGGCGAGAAGCTTTCTTT. This gives the protein CAWSAGTRREAFF.

The V gene is TRBV5-4, the J gene TRBJ1-5; D is uncertain. V gave up 2 bases and J gave up 6 bases, with 6 bases separating them. CDR3 length: 12 amino acids. Germline CDR1 is SGHNT and CDR2 is YYREEE (reference sequence). Here the CDR3 DNA reads TGTGCCAGCAGCTTAGAGGGTCAGCCCCAGCATTTT. Its translation: CASSLEGQPQHF. Full variable domain (missing parts from reference TRBV5-4 and TRBJ1-5): ETGVTQSPTHLIKTRGQQVTLRCSSQSGHNTVSWYQQALGQGPQFIFQYYREEENGRGNFPPRFSGLQFPNYSSELNVNALELDDSALYLCASSLEGQPQHFGDGTRLSIL.

V is TRBV27 and J is TRBJ1-2; possible D gene TRBD1, 6 bases. The germline V and J ends were trimmed by 5 bases and 6 bases, with 25 bases remaining between them. Germline V gene data show CDR1 as MNHEY and CDR2 as SMNVEV (reference sequence). CDR3 length: 17 residues. CDR3 residues: CASSPARDTPNFDGYTF. CDR3 nucleotides: TGTGCCAGCAGTCCCGCTCGGGACACCCCAAACTTCGATGGCTACACCTTC.

V gene TRBV19 combines with J gene TRBJ2-7; TRBD2 agrees at 9 bases. The ends lost 1 base at V and 5 bases at J; junction bases unmatched: 3. CDR3 length: 14 amino acids. Germline values: CDR1 LNHDA, CDR2 SQIVND (reference sequence). This CDR3 is CASSIAGLANEQYF. CDR3 in DNA: TGTGCCAGTAGTATAGCTGGACTAGCGAACGAGCAGTACTTC.

V and J are TRBV6-2 or TRBV6-3 and TRBJ1-2; tentatively, D is TRBD1 (6 bases). Germline values: CDR1 MNHEY, CDR2 SVGEGT. This CDR3 is built from 13 residues. The ends were cut back, 5 bases at V and 4 bases at J, with 11 bases in the middle. CDR3 coding DNA: TGTGCCAGCAGTATCCAGGGGCTCTATGGCTACACCTTC. Protein product: CASSIQGLYGYTF.

The chain carries TRBV4-3 and TRBJ2-3; 11 bases line up with TRBD2. The CDR3 contains 15 residues. Trimming took 1 base from V and 6 from J; bases not matched to a gene: 3. Per the germline V gene, CDR1 is LGHNA and CDR2 is YSLEER. This CDR3 reads CASSQGLAGFDTQYF. The CDR3 DNA reads TGCGCCAGCAGCCAAGGACTAGCGGGATTCGATACGCAGTATTTT.

V is TRBV7-8 and J is TRBJ2-7; 9 nucleotides line up with TRBD1. In germline, CDR1 is SGHVS, CDR2 FQNEAQ. The V and J ends lost 6 bases and 5 bases, in that order; junction bases with no gene match: 8. There are 14 residues in the CDR3. The DNA of the CDR3 is TGTGCCAGCAGACTCCGGGACAGGGCGAACGAGCAGTACTTC. Its translation is CASRLRDRANEQYF.

This clone appeared once. V gene TRBV5-8 combines with J gene TRBJ2-3; D not resolved. Germline V gene data show CDR1 as SGHTS and CDR2 as YDEGEE. V was cut by 5 bases and J by 2 bases, with 6 bases left in between. This CDR3 has 12 residues. This chain's CDR3 is CASRAITDTQYF. CDR3 nucleotide sequence: TGTGCCAGCAGGGCAATCACAGATACGCAGTATTTT.

CDR3 DNA: TGTGCCAGCAGCTACTTGGCGGGAGGCGCAGATACGCAGTATTTT. Translating it yields CASSYLAGGADTQYF. The rearrangement uses TRBV7-3 and TRBJ2-3; 8 bases fit TRBD2. The CDR3 is 15 residues long. Per the germline V gene, CDR1 is SGHTA and CDR2 is FQGTGA. V lost 4 bases to trimming and J lost 4 bases; unmatched junction nucleotides: 7.

V is TRBV6-5 and J is TRBJ2-2; possibly TRBD2 for D (6 bases). This CDR3 has 14 residues. V was trimmed by 0 bases and J by 6 bases, leaving 8 bases between them. Germline V gives CDR1 MNHEY, CDR2 SVGAGI. DNA for the CDR3: TGTGCCAGCAGTTACTCCGGGACTTCCGGGGAGCTGTTTTTT. Its protein is CASSYSGTSGELFF.

The chain links TRBV29-1 to TRBJ2-3; 9 bases are a match to TRBD2. Germline trimming cut 4 bases from V and 3 bases from J; bases unmatched to any gene: 14. The CDR3 sequence is 17 residues long. Germline V lookup: CDR1 SQVTM, CDR2 ANQGSEA. As DNA, the CDR3 is TGCAGCGTTGCGCGGGGGGGGTCGCGGGAGAGGACAGATACGCAGTATTTT. The encoded protein is CSVARGGSRERTDTQYF.

V and J are TRBV5-1 and TRBJ2-1; D is perhaps TRBD2 (5 bases). Germline lookup yields CDR1 SGHRS and CDR2 YFSETQ. The length of the CDR3 is 14 residues. V shed 8 bases and J shed 5 bases, with 17 bases lying between them. This CDR3 reads CASYGNFGNNEQFF. The CDR3 DNA reads as TGCGCCAGTTACGGGAACTTCGGGAACAATGAGCAGTTCTTC.

This clone occurred once. At one boundary the junction diverges from the germline segment, which might be a read error. The chain joins TRBV7-3 to TRBJ1-6, with TRBD1 identical over 7 bases. This CDR3 region has 15 residues. In germline, CDR1 is SGHTA, CDR2 FQGTGA. The CDR3 protein is CASSEGTALNSPLHF. CDR3 nucleotide sequence: TGTGCCAGCAGCGAGGGGACAGCCCTAAATTCGCCCCTCCACTTT. Together with reference TRBV7-3 and TRBJ1-6, the CDR3 gives the full variable domain: GAGVSQTPSNKVTEKGKYVELRCDPISGHTALYWYRQSLGQGPEFLIYFQGTGAADDSGLPNDRFFAVRPEGSVSTLKIQRTERGDSAVYLCASSEGTALNSPLHFGNGTRLTVT.

The chain couples TRBV10-3 to TRBJ1-2; D gene unclear. Looked up from germline, CDR1 is ENHRY and CDR2 is SYGVKD. CDR3 length: 12 amino acids. With 2 bases removed from V and 5 bases from J, the gap between germline ends came to 6 bases. CDR3 loop: CAISEEGYGYTF. The CDR3 coding sequence is TGTGCCATCAGTGAGGAGGGTTATGGCTACACCTTC.

The chain joins TRBV3-1 (or the pseudogene TRBV3-2) to TRBJ2-5; D remains unclear. This CDR3 region has 15 residues. The germline gives CDR1 LGHDT, CDR2 YNNKEL (reference sequence). Trimming stripped 1 base from V and 2 bases from J, with 11 bases between. The CDR3, as DNA: TGTGCCAGCAGCCAAGCTGCGCTACCGCAAGAGACCCAGTACTTC. This encodes CASSQAALPQETQYF.

The rearrangement joins TRBV11-2 to TRBJ2-2; perhaps TRBD1 as D (6 bases). V gave up 1 base and J gave up 6 bases, with 15 bases separating them. The CDR3 is 16 residues long. Germline V gene lookup returns CDR1 SGHAT and CDR2 FQNNGV. In DNA, the CDR3 is TGTGCCAGCAGCTTAGGGCTGGGGGCGTGGGCCGGGGAGCTGTTTTTT. This translates into CASSLGLGAWAGELFF.

CDR3 bases: TGTGCCAGCAGCCGATTCAAGATAGCGGGTTCCTACGAGCAGTACTTC. Its protein is CASSRFKIAGSYEQYF. The chain couples TRBV28 to TRBJ2-7, with 7 bases lining up with TRBD2. CDR1 is MDHEN and CDR2 is SYDVKM in the germline V gene. This CDR3 contains 16 residues. The V and J ends lost 6 bases and 1 base, in that order; junction bases with no gene match: 12.